This T cell receptor (beta chain) was profiled in a study of cytomegalovirus exposure and HLA in healthy donors. Primers: 60 Vbeta forward and 13 Jbeta reverse. TCRdb's table, derived via immunoSEQ multiplex PCR, lists solely in-frame clones and lacks some. The sample holds 150,000 or so clones. The V gene's germline CDR1 is SGHRS and CDR2 YFSETQ. Losses at the gene ends were 3 bases for V and 4 bases for J; bases not matched to a gene: 4. This CDR3 spans 14 amino acids. Sequencing was carried out using PBMCs. The chain employs TRBV5-1 and TRBJ1-2, with 9 bases matching TRBD1. This receptor was taken from a woman in her forties in good health and CMV-seropositive. This CDR3 reads CASSSDRGFYGYTF. For the CDR3, the DNA is TGCGCCAGCAGCTCGGACAGGGGATTCTATGGCTACACCTTC.